This T cell receptor beta chain emerged from a study of cytomegalovirus exposure and HLA in healthy donors. Findings and caveats of the study: Many donors shared some public TCRs, even though most TCR sequences were rare. The authors judged a highly shared variant cluster likely a sequencing artifact. Researchers catalogued around 150 TCR beta chains as cytomegalovirus-associated.

The PCR made use of 60 Vbeta and 13 Jbeta primers. Profiled with immunoSEQ multiplex PCR; TCRdb holds only in-frame clones, not every one. The table has approximately 180,000 clones, roughly 83% seen once. The germline gives CDR1 SGHTA, CDR2 FQGNSA. Trimming at V came to 5 bases and at J to 9 bases, leaving 9 bases not matched to a gene. This CDR3 has 14 residues. Healthy people donating bone marrow made up the donors. The count of this clone is one. What it binds is unknown. Sequenced sample: PBMCs. This sequence originates from a woman aged 45-65 years in good health and CMV-seronegative. The chain has TRBV7-2 and TRBJ1-5; TRBD1 matches 8 bases. CDR3 sequence reads: CASSRGQGLRPQHF. DNA for the CDR3: TGTGCCAGCAGCCGTGGACAGGGCCTCAGGCCCCAGCATTTT. The variable domain in full, with the rest retrieved from reference TRBV7-2 and TRBJ1-5, is GAGVSQSPSNKVTEKGKDVELRCDPISGHTALYWYRQSLGQGLEFLIYFQGNSAPDKSGLPSDRFSAERTGGSVSTLTIQRTQQEDSAVYLCASSRGQGLRPQHFGDGTRLSIL.